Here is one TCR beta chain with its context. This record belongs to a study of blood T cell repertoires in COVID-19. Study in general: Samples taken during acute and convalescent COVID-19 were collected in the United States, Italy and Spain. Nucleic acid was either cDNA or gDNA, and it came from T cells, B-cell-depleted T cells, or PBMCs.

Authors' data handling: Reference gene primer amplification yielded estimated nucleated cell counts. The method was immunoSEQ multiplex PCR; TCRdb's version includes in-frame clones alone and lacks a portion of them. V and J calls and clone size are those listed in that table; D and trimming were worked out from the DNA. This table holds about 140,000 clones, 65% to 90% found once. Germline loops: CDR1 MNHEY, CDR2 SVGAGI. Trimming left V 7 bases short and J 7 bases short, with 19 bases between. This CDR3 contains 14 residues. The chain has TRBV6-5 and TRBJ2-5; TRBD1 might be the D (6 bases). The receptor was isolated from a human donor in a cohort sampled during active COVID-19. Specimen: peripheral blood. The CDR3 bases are TGTGCCAGCACTTTATCTGAGGGGGATGGGACCCAGTACTTC. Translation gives CASTLSEGDGTQYF.